One T cell receptor beta chain is described in this entry. Antigen unknown. The sample comes from a study of human T cells and chemical hapten exposure. Study outcomes and limitations: High-frequency TCRs, those above 1 in 1000, stayed the same after DPC sensitization.

Time point in this sample: patch test 1, 2 weeks after DPC sensitization. As for treatment: therapeutic diphenylcyclopropenone sensitization with weekly scalp DPC. TCRdb re-called the RACE reads through MiXCR, storing one row per CDR3 protein. The profile covers 180,000 or so distinct CDR3 sequences, with 13% to 15% appearing a single time and 1.7% taken by the ten largest. The starting material was whole blood, obtained in connection with sensitization to the hapten diphenylcyclopropenone (DPC). The TCR originated in a woman aged 30 to 39 with alopecia areata. Some clones in this sample may be carry-over from other donors' samples.

CDR3 amino acids: CSARVFGTNLYNEQFF. CDR3 bases: TGCAGTGCTAGAGTTTTTGGGACTAATCTCTACAATGAGCAGTTCTTC. The chain combines TRBV20-1 with TRBJ2-1; the match to TRBD2 covers 7 bases. The germline V gene has CDR1 DFQATT and CDR2 SNEGSKA (reference sequence). The CDR3 sequence is 16 residues long. Losses at the gene ends were 1 base for V and 3 bases for J; bases not matched to a gene: 9.